This TCR beta chain was sequenced during a study of T cell responses to AZD1222 COVID-19 vaccine. Turning to the study itself: Timing groups of about 4 and about 12 weeks for second doses were pooled.

Method: immunoSEQ multiplex PCR; TCRdb's copy keeps in-frame clones and lacks some. The top ten clones hold roughly 15% of a sample with approximately 120,000 clones, over 75% of them seen once. This clone has a single count. Its antigen is currently unknown. Study outcomes and limitations: Vaccination with two AZD1222 doses was followed by a rise in Spike-specific TCR breadth and depth.

The CDR3 is 13 residues long. The ends lost 2 bases at V and 7 bases at J; junction bases unmatched: 5. Germline V CDR1 and CDR2: GTSNPN, SVGIG (reference sequence). The TCR sequence derives from an adult in good health. This specimen consisted of peripheral blood, obtained on day 0 of AZD1222 vaccination. This chain links TRBV30 with TRBJ2-5; 9 bases are a match to TRBD2. The CDR3 nucleotides read TGTGCCTGGAGTAGGGCTAGCGGGGTGACCCAGTACTTC. It encodes CAWSRASGVTQYF.